This note documents a single T cell receptor beta chain sequence. Germline trimming cut 9 bases from V and 1 base from J; bases unmatched to any gene: 13. The CDR3 totals 16 residues. Germline assignment: CDR1 SEHNR and CDR2 FQNEAQ (reference sequence). The repertoire was sequenced with immunoSEQ multiplex PCR; TCRdb's copy has only in-frame clones and lacks some. The sample holds around 180,000 clones; around 85% are singletons and the top ten take less than 25%. The source of the sample is a study of blood T cell repertoires in COVID-19. Whole-study context: Spain, Italy and the United States supplied samples that represented acute and convalescent COVID-19. PBMCs, B-cell-depleted T cells, or T cells provided the cDNA or gDNA that made up the material.

The source is a man between 65 and 80 years old with active or convalescent COVID-19. The chain combines TRBV7-9 with TRBJ2-7; 9 nucleotides line up with TRBD2. Sequenced sample: peripheral blood. This chain's CDR3 is CASPPPGGRDSYEQYF. The CDR3 DNA reads TGTGCCAGTCCTCCTCCCGGCGGGAGGGATTCCTACGAGCAGTACTTC.